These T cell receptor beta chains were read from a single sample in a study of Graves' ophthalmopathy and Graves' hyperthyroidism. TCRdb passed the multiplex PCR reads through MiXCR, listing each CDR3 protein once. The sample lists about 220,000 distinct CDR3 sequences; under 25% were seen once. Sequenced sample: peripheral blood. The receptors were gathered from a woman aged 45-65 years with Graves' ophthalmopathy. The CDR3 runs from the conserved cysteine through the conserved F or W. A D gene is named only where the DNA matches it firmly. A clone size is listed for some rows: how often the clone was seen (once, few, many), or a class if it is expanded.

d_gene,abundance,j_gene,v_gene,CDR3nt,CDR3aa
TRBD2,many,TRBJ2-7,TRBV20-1,TGCAGTGCTAGGGACACTAGCGGGAGCGCGTACGAGCAGTACTTC,CSARDTSGSAYEQYF
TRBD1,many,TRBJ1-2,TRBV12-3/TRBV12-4,TGTGCCAGCAGTCCCAACAGGGGCTATGGCTACACCTTC,CASSPNRGYGYTF
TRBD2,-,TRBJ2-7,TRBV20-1,TGCAGTGCTAGATTTTCCCGCCAGGGGAGCGGGAGTCGAGCCGAGCAGTACTTC,CSARFSRQGSGSRAEQYF
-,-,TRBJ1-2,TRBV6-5,TGTGCCAGCAGTACGCGACAGTACTATGGCTACACCTTC,CASSTRQYYGYTF
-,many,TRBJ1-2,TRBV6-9,TGTGCCAGCAGTTATTCGGACAATAACTATGGCTACACCTTC,CASSYSDNNYGYTF
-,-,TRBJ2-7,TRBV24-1,TGTGCCACCCGTCGTTTACCTCCCTACGAGCAGTACTTC,CATRRLPPYEQYF
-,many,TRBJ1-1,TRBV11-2,TGTGACAGCAGCCCTACAGCAGGAGGCACTGAAGCTTTCTTT,CDSSPTAGGTEAFF
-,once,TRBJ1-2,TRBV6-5,TGTGCCAGCAGTTACTCGACGGATTATGGCTACACCTTC,CASSYSTDYGYTF
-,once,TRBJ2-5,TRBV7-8,TGTGCCAGCACCCCACCGAGCTTAGGAGAGACCCAGTACTTC,CASTPPSLGETQYF
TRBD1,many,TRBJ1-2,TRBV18,TGTGCCAGCTCACGTGGGGACAGAATCTATGGCTACACCTTC,CASSRGDRIYGYTF
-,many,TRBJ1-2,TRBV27,TGTGCCAGCAGTTTGAGGGGAATGGATGGCTACACCTTC,CASSLRGMDGYTF
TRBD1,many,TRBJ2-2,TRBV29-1,TGCAGCGCCACCCCGGGACAGGGGACCACCGGGGAGCTGTTTTTT,CSATPGQGTTGELFF
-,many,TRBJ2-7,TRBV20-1,TGCAGTGCTAGAGGGAGCATGAAGGACGAGCAGTACTTC,CSARGSMKDEQYF
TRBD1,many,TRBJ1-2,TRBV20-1,TGCAGTGCACCGGGACAGGGTGACTATGGCTACACCTTC,CSAPGQGDYGYTF
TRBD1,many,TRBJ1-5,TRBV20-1,TGCAGTGCAAAACAGGGGACTAGCAATCAGCCCCAGCATTTT,CSAKQGTSNQPQHF
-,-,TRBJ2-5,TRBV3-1,TGTGCCAGCAGCCAACTAGCACGAGAGACCCAGTACTTC,CASSQLARETQYF
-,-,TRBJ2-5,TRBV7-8,TGTGCCAGCACCCATAGTGGTTTACAAGAGACCCAGTACTTC,CASTHSGLQETQYF
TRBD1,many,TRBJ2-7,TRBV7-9,TGTGCCAGCAGCTTAGGGTCGACAGGGGGCAGGGAGCAGTACTTC,CASSLGSTGGREQYF
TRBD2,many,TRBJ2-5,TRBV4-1,TGCGCCAGCAGCCTACCTCCGGGACTAGCGGGGCTCGGGGAGACCCAGTACTTC,CASSLPPGLAGLGETQYF
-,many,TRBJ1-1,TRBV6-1,TGTGCCAGCAGTAGGGGACGGGAGAACACTGAAGCTTTCTTT,CASSRGRENTEAFF
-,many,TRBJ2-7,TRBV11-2,TGTGCCAGCAGCCCCAGCCGGAGGCTGGCTATCTTCTCCTACGAGCAGTACTTC,CASSPSRRLAIFSYEQYF
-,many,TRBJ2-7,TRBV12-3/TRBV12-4,TGTGCCAGCAGTTTCCAGTATACCTACGAGCAGTACTTC,CASSFQYTYEQYF
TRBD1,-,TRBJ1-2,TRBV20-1,TGCAGTGCTAATGTCAGGGGGCACGATGGCTACACCTTC,CSANVRGHDGYTF